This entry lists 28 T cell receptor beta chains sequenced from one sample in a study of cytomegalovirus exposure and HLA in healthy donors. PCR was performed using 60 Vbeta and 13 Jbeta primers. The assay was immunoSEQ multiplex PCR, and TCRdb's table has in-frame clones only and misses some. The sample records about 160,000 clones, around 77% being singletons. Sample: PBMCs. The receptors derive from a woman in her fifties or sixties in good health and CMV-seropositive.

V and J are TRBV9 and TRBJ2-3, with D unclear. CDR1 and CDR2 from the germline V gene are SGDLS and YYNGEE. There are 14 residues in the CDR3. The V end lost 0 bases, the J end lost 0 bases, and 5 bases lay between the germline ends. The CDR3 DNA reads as TGTGCCAGCAGCGTAGTCACTAGCACAGATACGCAGTATTTT. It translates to CASSVVTSTDTQYF.

The CDR3 is CASSLGGPYEQYF. In nucleotides, the CDR3 is TGTGCCAGCAGCTTAGGAGGGCCCTACGAGCAGTACTTC. This rearrangement joins TRBV7-2 to TRBJ2-7; D may be TRBD2 (5 bases). V dropped 1 base and J dropped 2 bases, with 6 bases sitting between them. Germline CDR1 and CDR2: SGHTA and FQGNSA. This CDR3 has 13 amino acids.

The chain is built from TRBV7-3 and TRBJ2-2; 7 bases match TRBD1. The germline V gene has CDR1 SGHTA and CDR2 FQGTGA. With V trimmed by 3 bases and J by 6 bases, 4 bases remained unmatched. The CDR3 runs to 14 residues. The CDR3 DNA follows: TGTGCCAGCAGCTTCGACAGGGCAGCCGGGGAGCTGTTTTTT. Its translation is CASSFDRAAGELFF.

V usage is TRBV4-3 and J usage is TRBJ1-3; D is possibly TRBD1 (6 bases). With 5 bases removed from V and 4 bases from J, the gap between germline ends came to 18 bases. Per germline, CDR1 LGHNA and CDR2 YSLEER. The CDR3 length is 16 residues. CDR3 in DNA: TGCGCCAGCAGCTTCTTACAGGGTGGGCCGGGAAACACCATATATTTT. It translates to CASSFLQGGPGNTIYF.

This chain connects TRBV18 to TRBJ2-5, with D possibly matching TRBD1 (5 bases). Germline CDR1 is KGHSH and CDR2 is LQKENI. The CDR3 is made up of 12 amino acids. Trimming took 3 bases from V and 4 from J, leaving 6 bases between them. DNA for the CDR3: TGTGCCAGCTCACCCACAGGAGAGACCCAGTACTTC. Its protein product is CASSPTGETQYF.

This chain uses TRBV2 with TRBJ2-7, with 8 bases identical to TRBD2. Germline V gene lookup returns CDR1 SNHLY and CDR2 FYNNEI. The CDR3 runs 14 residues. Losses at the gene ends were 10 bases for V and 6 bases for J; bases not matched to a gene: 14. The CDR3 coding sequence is TGTGCCACCGCGGGAGAGCGGGGGACTGGCGAGCAGTACTTC. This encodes CATAGERGTGEQYF.

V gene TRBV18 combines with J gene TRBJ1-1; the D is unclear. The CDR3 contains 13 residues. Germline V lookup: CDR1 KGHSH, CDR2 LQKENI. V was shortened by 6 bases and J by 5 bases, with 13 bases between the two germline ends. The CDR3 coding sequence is TGTGCCAGCTCCCCAGCGTATAATACTGAAGCTTTCTTT. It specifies CASSPAYNTEAFF.

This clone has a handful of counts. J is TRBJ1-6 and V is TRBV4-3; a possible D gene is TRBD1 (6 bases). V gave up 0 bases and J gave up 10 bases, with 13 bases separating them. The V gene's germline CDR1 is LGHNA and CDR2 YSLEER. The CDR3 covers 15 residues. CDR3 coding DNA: TGCGCCAGCAGCCAAGATCAGGTCAGGGGCTCACCCCTCCACTTT. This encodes CASSQDQVRGSPLHF.

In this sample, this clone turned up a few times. The CDR3 here is CASSFPAGMNTEAFF. In nucleotides, the CDR3 is TGTGCCAGCAGTTTCCCCGCGGGCATGAACACTGAAGCTTTCTTT. The V call is TRBV7-9, the J call TRBJ1-1; D uncertain. From germline, CDR1 is SEHNR and CDR2 FQNEAQ (reference sequence). V lost 6 bases to trimming and J lost 0 bases, with 14 bases between them. The CDR3 contains 15 residues. The full variable domain, with the rest looked up from reference TRBV7-9 and TRBJ1-1, is DTGVSQNPRHKITKRGQNVTFRCDPISEHNRLYWYRQTLGQGPEFLTYFQNEAQLEKSRLLSDRFSAERPKGSFSTLEIQRTEQGDSAMYLCASSFPAGMNTEAFFGQGTRLTVV.

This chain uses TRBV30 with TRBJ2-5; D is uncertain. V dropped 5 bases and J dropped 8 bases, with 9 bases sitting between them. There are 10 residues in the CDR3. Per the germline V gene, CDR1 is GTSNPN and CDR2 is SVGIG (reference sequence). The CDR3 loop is CAWARNTQYF. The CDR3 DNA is TGTGCCTGGGCGAGAAATACCCAGTACTTC.

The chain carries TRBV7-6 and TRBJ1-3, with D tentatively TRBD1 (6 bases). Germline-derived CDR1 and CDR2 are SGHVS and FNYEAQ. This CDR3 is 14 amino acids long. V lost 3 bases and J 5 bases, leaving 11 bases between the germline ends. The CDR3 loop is CASSFGQGRNTIYF. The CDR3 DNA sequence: TGTGCCAGCAGCTTTGGTCAGGGGAGAAACACCATATATTTT.

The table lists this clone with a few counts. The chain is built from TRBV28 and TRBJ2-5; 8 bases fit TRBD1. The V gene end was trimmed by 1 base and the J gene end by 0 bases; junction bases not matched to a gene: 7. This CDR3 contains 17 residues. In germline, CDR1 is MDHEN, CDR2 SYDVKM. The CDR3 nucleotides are TGTGCCAGCAGTTTATCCGGACAGGGCAGCTACCAAGAGACCCAGTACTTC. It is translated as CASSLSGQGSYQETQYF.

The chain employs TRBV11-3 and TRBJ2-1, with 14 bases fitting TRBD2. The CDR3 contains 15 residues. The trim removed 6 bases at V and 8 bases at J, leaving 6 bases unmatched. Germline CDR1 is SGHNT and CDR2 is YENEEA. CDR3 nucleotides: TGTGCCAGCAGTTCCGGGACTAGCGGGAGATATGAGCAGTTCTTC. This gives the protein CASSSGTSGRYEQFF. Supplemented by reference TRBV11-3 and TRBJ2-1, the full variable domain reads EAGVVQSPRYKIIEKKQPVAFWCNPISGHNTLYWYLQNLGQGPELLIRYENEEAVDDSQLPKDRFSAERLKGVDSTLKIQPAELGDSAVYLCASSSGTSGRYEQFFGPGTRLTVL.

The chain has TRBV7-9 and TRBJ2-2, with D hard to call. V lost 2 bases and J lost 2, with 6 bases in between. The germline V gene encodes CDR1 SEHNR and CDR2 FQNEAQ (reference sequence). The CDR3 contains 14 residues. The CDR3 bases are TGTGCCAGCAGCTTAACAGCTAACACCGGGGAGCTGTTTTTT. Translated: CASSLTANTGELFF.

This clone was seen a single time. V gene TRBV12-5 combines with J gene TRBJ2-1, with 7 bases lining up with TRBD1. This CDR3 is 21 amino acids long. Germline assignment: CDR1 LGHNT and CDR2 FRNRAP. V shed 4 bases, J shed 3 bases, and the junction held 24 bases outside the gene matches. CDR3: CASGSTPKGDRALENYNEQFF. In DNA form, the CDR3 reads TGTGCTAGTGGTTCGACACCAAAAGGCGACAGGGCCCTAGAAAACTACAATGAGCAGTTCTTC.

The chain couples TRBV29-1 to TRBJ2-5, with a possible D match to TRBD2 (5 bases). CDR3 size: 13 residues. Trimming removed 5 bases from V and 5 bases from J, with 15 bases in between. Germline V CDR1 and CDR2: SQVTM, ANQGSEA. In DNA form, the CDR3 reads TGCAGCGTTTCGAGGGAGAATGGGGAGACCCAGTACTTC. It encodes CSVSRENGETQYF.

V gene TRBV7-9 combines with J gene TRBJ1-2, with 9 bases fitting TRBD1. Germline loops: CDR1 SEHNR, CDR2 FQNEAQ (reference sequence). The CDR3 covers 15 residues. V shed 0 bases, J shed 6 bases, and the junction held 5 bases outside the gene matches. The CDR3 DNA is TGTGCCAGCAGCTTAGCCACGGGACAGGGAAATGGCTACACCTTC. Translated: CASSLATGQGNGYTF.

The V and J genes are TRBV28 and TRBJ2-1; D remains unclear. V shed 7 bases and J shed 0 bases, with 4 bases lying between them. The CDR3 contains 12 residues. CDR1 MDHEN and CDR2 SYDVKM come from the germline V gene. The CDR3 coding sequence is TGTGCCAGCAAGAGCTCCTACAATGAGCAGTTCTTC. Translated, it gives CASKSSYNEQFF. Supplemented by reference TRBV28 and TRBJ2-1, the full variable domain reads DVKVTQSSRYLVKRTGEKVFLECVQDMDHENMFWYRQDPGLGLRLIYFSYDVKMKEKGDIPEGYSVSREKKERFSLILESASTNQTSMYLCASKSSYNEQFFGPGTRLTVL.

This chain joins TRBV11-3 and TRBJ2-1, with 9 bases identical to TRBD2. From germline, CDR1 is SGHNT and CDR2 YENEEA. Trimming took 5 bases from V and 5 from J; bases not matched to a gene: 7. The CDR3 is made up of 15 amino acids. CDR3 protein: CASSPGLANHNEQFF. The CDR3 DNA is TGTGCCAGCAGCCCGGGACTAGCCAACCACAATGAGCAGTTCTTC.

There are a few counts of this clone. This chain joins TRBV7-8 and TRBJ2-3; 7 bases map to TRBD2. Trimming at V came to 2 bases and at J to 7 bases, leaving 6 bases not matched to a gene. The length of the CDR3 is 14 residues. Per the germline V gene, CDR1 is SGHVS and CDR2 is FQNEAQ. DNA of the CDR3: TGTGCCAGCAGCTTAATGCCAGCGGGAAATACGCAGTATTTT. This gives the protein CASSLMPAGNTQYF.

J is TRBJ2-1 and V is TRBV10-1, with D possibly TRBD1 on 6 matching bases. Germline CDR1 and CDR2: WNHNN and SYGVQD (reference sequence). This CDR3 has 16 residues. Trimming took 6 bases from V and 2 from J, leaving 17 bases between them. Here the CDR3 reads CASRRPPGQAYNEQFF. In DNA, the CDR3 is TGCGCCAGCAGAAGACCACCGGGACAAGCCTACAATGAGCAGTTCTTC.

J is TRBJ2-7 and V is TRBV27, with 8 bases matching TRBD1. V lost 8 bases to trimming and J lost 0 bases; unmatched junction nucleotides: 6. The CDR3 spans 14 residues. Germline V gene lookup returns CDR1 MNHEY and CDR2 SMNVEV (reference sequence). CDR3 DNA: TGTGCCAGCCGAGACAGGGGAGTCTCCTACGAGCAGTACTTC. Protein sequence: CASRDRGVSYEQYF.

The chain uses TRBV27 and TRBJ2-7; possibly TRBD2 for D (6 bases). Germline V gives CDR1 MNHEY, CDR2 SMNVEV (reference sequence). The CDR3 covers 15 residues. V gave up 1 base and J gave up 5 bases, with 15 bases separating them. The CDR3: CASSLLEGILHEQYF. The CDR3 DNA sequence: TGTGCCAGCAGTTTATTGGAGGGGATTCTTCACGAGCAGTACTTC.

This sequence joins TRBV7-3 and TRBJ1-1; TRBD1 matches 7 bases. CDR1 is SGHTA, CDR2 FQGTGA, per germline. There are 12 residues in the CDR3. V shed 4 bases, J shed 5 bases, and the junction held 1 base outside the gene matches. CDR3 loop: CASSSRGTEAFF. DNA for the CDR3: TGTGCCAGCAGCTCCAGGGGGACTGAAGCTTTCTTT.

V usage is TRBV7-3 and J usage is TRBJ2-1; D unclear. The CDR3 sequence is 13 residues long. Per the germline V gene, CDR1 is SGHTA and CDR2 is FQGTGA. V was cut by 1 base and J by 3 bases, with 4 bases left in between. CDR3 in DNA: TGTGCCAGCAGCTTAAACAGCTACAATGAGCAGTTCTTC. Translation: CASSLNSYNEQFF.

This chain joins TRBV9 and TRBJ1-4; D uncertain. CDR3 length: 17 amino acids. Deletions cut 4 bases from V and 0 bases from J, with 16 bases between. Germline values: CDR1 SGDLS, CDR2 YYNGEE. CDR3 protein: CASSPGRGLTTNEKLFF. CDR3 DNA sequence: TGTGCCAGCAGCCCCGGTCGGGGTCTTACAACTAATGAAAAACTGTTTTTT.

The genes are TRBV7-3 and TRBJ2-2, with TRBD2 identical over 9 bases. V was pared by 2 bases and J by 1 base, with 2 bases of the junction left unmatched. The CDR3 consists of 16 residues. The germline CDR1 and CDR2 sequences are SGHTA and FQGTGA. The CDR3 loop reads CASSLVAGVNTGELFF. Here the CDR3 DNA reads TGTGCCAGCAGCTTAGTAGCGGGAGTGAACACCGGGGAGCTGTTTTTT.

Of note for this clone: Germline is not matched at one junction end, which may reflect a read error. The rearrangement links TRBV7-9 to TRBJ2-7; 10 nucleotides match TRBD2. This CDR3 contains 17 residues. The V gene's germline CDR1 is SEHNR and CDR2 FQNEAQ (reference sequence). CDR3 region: CSSSSAGLAASSYEQYF. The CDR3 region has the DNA TGTTCCAGCAGCTCGGCCGGACTAGCGGCAAGCTCCTACGAGCAGTACTTC.